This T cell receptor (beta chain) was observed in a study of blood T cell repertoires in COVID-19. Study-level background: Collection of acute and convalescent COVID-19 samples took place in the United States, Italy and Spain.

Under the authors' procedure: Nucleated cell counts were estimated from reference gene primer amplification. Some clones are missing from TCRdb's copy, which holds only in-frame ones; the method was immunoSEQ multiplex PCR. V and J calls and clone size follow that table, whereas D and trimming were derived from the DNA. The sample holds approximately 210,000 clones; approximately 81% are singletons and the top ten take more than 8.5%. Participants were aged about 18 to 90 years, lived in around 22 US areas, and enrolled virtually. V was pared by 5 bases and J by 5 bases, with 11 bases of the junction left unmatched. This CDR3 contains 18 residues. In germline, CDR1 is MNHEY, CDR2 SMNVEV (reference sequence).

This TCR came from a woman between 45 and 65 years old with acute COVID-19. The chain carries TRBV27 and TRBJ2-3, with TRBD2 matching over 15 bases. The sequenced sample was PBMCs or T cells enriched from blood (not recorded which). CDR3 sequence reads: CASSKSRTSGGARDTQYF. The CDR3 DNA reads TGTGCCAGCAGTAAGTCCCGGACTAGCGGGGGGGCAAGAGATACGCAGTATTTT.